This entry features one TCR beta chain sequence. Its antigen is still unknown. The CDR3 is 16 residues long. CDR1 and CDR2 from the germline V gene are LNHDA and SQIVND (reference sequence). Trimming took 3 bases from V and 2 from J; bases not matched to a gene: 9. This entry belongs to a study of cytomegalovirus exposure and HLA in healthy donors. Study-level results: Most TCR sequences proved rare, with some public TCRs found in many donors. Analysis was carried out at a later point, and it linked a missense DCLRE1C variant to TCR beta V- and J-gene trimming. It was confirmed in vitro that a few of the CMV-associated chains were specific for CMV antigens.

PCR primers comprised 60 Vbeta and 13 Jbeta primers. Original data processing: Unique TCR beta chains totaled 65 million to 95 million in a later count, with approximately 11 million of them shared. Some clones are missing from TCRdb's copy, which holds only in-frame ones; the method was immunoSEQ multiplex PCR. The V and J calls and clone size are taken from that table; D and trimming were inferred from the DNA. The top ten hold 8% to 10% of the sample, which has some 130,000 clones, 63% seen once. The source material was PBMCs. This TCR derives from a middle-aged man in good health and CMV-seropositive. V is TRBV19 and J is TRBJ1-1; 7 bases agree with TRBD1. The CDR3 nucleotides are TGTGCCAGTAGTATTCGACAGGGAGTAGGAAACACTGAAGCTTTCTTT. Translation: CASSIRQGVGNTEAFF.